Below, 20 T cell receptor beta chains from the same sample are listed, as sequenced in a study of T-cell reconstitution after alpha-beta-depleted transplantation in children. TCRbeta library preparation incorporated unique molecular identifiers. Using its own MiXCR run on the PCR reads, TCRdb lists one record per CDR3 protein. Of around 680,000 distinct CDR3 sequences in the sample, around a sixth were seen once. The sample was PBMCs from the stem cell graft donor, taken from the stem cell graft. The receptors were sampled from a human donor who donated a stem cell graft to a child with acute myeloid leukemia.

This clonotype was counted many times. The rearrangement joins TRBV29-1 to TRBJ1-1; D not resolved. Germline CDR1 and CDR2: SQVTM and ANQGSEA. The length of the CDR3 is 12 residues. Deletions cut 5 bases from V and 0 bases from J, with 7 bases between. CDR3 protein: CSVFTMNTEAFF. DNA for the CDR3: TGCAGCGTTTTTACCATGAACACTGAAGCTTTCTTT.

This clonotype was picked up many times. This rearrangement joins TRBV20-1 to TRBJ2-5, with TRBD1 matching over 7 bases. Germline values: CDR1 DFQATT, CDR2 SNEGSKA (reference sequence). Trimming cost V 2 bases and J 5 bases; bases outside gene matches: 5. CDR3 length equals 13 residues. CDR3 loop: CSARQGVRETQYF. CDR3 sequence (DNA): TGCAGTGCTAGACAGGGGGTAAGGGAGACCCAGTACTTC.

Comments on this clonotype: With a much larger clone just one base away, this may be a read error. The chain has TRBV29-1 and TRBJ1-1; D is undetermined. CDR1 is SQVTM and CDR2 is ANQGSEA in the germline V gene. This CDR3 has 13 residues. The chain's CDR3 is CRVGGGRGTEAFF. The CDR3 DNA is TGCAGAGTTGGCGGTGGCCGTGGCACTGAAGCTTTCTTT.

This clonotype occurred many times. The chain couples TRBV29-1 to TRBJ2-2, with 10 bases fitting TRBD1. Germline CDR1 and CDR2: SQVTM and ANQGSEA. With V trimmed by 6 bases and J by 13 bases, 5 bases remained unmatched. CDR3 length equals 11 residues. DNA for the CDR3: TGCAGCGTCATCGACAGGGGGCGGCTGTTTTTT. Its protein is CSVIDRGRLFF.

The chain couples TRBV3-2 to TRBJ2-6; no check of the table's D call, TRBD1, against the DNA was made. TRBV3-2 counts as a pseudogene. The CDR3 spans 18 residues. The CDR3 loop is CASSSGTGISSGANVLTF. The CDR3 DNA sequence: TGTGCCAGCAGCTCCGGGACAGGTATTTCTTCTGGGGCCAACGTCCTGACTTTC.

The table lists this clonotype with a few counts. The chain couples TRBV24-1 to TRBJ1-2; 7 bases agree with TRBD1. The germline V gene encodes CDR1 KGHDR and CDR2 SFDVKD. CDR3 size: 14 residues. V lost 3 bases and J lost 4; bases outside the gene matches: 4. The CDR3 bases are TGTGCCACCAGTGATCCGACAGGGAGCTATGGCTACACCTTC. It codes for CATSDPTGSYGYTF.

V and J are TRBV7-6 and TRBJ2-3, with 8 nucleotides matching TRBD2. There are 16 residues in the CDR3. CDR1 is SGHVS, CDR2 FNYEAQ, per germline. Trimming cost V 6 bases and J 2 bases; bases outside gene matches: 10. The CDR3 reads CASSFRAGGNTDTQYF. DNA of the CDR3: TGTGCCAGCAGTTTCAGGGCGGGGGGCAACACAGATACGCAGTATTTT.

This clonotype was recorded at least ten times. The V and J genes are TRBV10-3 and TRBJ1-5, with D hard to call. CDR1 and CDR2 from the germline V gene are ENHRY and SYGVKD. The V gene lost 3 bases and the J gene lost 4 bases, with 13 bases spanning the gap. CDR3 length equals 15 residues. CDR3 protein: CAISDTKAMNQPQHF. The CDR3 DNA is TGTGCCATCAGTGATACGAAGGCTATGAATCAGCCCCAGCATTTT.

The chain employs TRBV7-9 and TRBJ2-4; tentatively, D is TRBD1 (5 bases). The CDR3 spans 12 residues. Trimming left V 3 bases short and J 11 bases short, with 11 bases between. The V gene's germline CDR1 is SEHNR and CDR2 FQNEAQ (reference sequence). CDR3 sequence reads: CASSFRGILQYF. In DNA form, the CDR3 reads TGTGCCAGCAGCTTTAGGGGAATTCTTCAGTACTTC.

This clonotype appeared a few times. This sequence joins TRBV5-1 and TRBJ2-7, with D possibly being TRBD2 (6 bases). This CDR3 spans 15 amino acids. V was clipped by 0 bases and J by 7 bases, with 17 bases between them. Germline V CDR1 and CDR2: SGHRS, YFSETQ. The CDR3 DNA sequence: TGCGCCAGCAGCTTGGTTCGCCAAAAGGGGAGGGAGCAGTACGTC. This codes for CASSLVRQKGREQYV.

This chain uses TRBV12-3 or TRBV12-4 with TRBJ2-5, with 11 bases identical to TRBD1. Germline trimming cut 2 bases from V and 3 bases from J; bases unmatched to any gene: 8. The CDR3 spans 17 residues. The CDR3 bases are TGTGCCAGCAGTTTAACGGACAGGGGGCCTTTCAAAGAGACCCAGTACTTC. Its translation: CASSLTDRGPFKETQYF.

This rearrangement joins TRBV7-2 to TRBJ2-7, with 13 bases identical to TRBD2. This CDR3 is built from 15 residues. Germline-derived CDR1 and CDR2 are SGHTA and FQGNSA. Losses at the gene ends were 5 bases for V and 4 bases for J; bases not matched to a gene: 5. The CDR3 protein is CASSRGTSGVYEQYV. The CDR3 bases are TGTGCCAGCAGCCGAGGGACTAGCGGGGTATACGAGCAGTACGTC.

This clonotype was observed at least ten times. This rearrangement joins TRBV5-6 to TRBJ2-2; 7 bases match TRBD2. Germline CDR1 SGHDT, CDR2 YYEEEE. This CDR3 has 16 amino acids. Losses at the gene ends were 0 bases for V and 4 bases for J; bases not matched to a gene: 6. The CDR3 loop is CASSLGLAKGTGELFF. DNA for the CDR3: TGTGCCAGCAGCTTGGGACTAGCTAAGGGCACCGGGGAGCTGTTTTTT.

This clonotype has just one count. This chain connects TRBV25-1 to TRBJ2-7, with D tentatively TRBD1 or TRBD2 (5 bases each). V was pared by 1 base and J by 3 bases, with 16 bases between. CDR3 length: 16 amino acids. Germline CDR1 and CDR2: MGHDK and SYGVNS. CDR3 DNA sequence: TGTGCCAGCAGTGAATCCGGGACCCGAAGTTTCTACGAGCAGTACGTC. This translates into CASSESGTRSFYEQYV.

The chain is built from TRBV10-2 and TRBJ2-3; D uncertain. Trimming removed 4 bases at V and 1 base at J, with 9 bases between. This CDR3 is 14 amino acids long. The germline V gene encodes CDR1 WSHSY and CDR2 SAAADI. The CDR3 DNA reads as TGCGCCAGCAGTGGCAACAAGGGCACAGATACGCAGTATTTT. This sequence encodes CASSGNKGTDTQYF.

This clonotype was seen repeatedly, ten times or more. This chain uses TRBV28 with TRBJ2-7; 7 bases match TRBD1. The CDR3 is made up of 12 amino acids. J gave up 3 bases and V 6 bases, and 2 bases lay outside the gene matches. From germline, CDR1 is MDHEN and CDR2 SYDVKM. The CDR3 here is CASSGTDYEQYV. The CDR3 region has the DNA TGTGCCAGCAGCGGGACAGACTACGAGCAGTACGTC.

This chain joins TRBV5-1 and TRBJ2-1, with 12 bases that match TRBD1. The CDR3 totals 14 residues. The trim removed 5 bases at V and 5 bases at J, leaving 2 bases unmatched. Germline values: CDR1 SGHRS, CDR2 YFSETQ. CDR3 DNA: TGCGCCAGCAGGGGACAGGGGGCGGACAATGAGCAGTTCTTC. Residues: CASRGQGADNEQFF.

This clonotype was seen a handful of times. V usage is TRBV5-6 and J usage is TRBJ1-2; no definite D call. The germline CDR1 and CDR2 sequences are SGHDT and YYEEEE. V was cut by 4 bases and J by 0 bases, with 10 bases left in between. There are 14 residues in the CDR3. CDR3 nucleotide sequence: TGTGCCAGCAGCCCAGTCCAGACTAACTATGGCTACACCTTC. Protein sequence: CASSPVQTNYGYTF.

This clonotype has more than one count but fewer than ten. The V gene is TRBV28, the J gene TRBJ2-7; 8 nucleotides align to TRBD1. Germline V gene lookup returns CDR1 MDHEN and CDR2 SYDVKM. This CDR3 region has 15 residues. The V gene end was trimmed by 2 bases and the J gene end by 6 bases; junction bases not matched to a gene: 9. CDR3 sequence (DNA): TGTGCCAGCAGTTTAGCGGCAGGGGGCTTGGGCGAGCAGTACGTC. Residues: CASSLAAGGLGEQYV.

Written as DNA, the CDR3 is TGCGCCAGCAGCCAAGTGGCAGGGCTCAGAAACACCATATATTTT. It specifies CASSQVAGLRNTIYF. The chain combines TRBV4-1 with TRBJ1-3; TRBD1 might be the D (5 bases). Germline V gene lookup returns CDR1 MGHRA and CDR2 YSYEKL. This CDR3 comprises 15 residues. V lost 1 base to trimming and J lost 5 bases, with 12 bases between them.